This TCR beta chain originates from a study of identical twins. A universal primer site was created by template switching, with the cDNA bearing unique molecular identifiers. Each CDR3 protein is one row after TCRdb ran MiXCR on the 5' RACE reads. The sample shows hundreds of thousands of distinct CDR3 sequences, about 18% of them seen only once. The V and J ends lost 6 bases and 11 bases respectively, with 19 bases between them. CDR3 length equals 13 residues. Separately, the same data were catalogued under a study of T cells expressing NK-cell markers.

This sequence joins TRBV12-3 or TRBV12-4 and TRBJ1-1, with unresolved D. Sequencing was carried out using PBMCs. This TCR was recovered from a woman aged 18-29 years in good health. The CDR3 is CASSREGRLRAFF. The CDR3 DNA sequence: TGTGCCAGCAGCCGAGAAGGGAGACTCCGGGCTTTCTTT.